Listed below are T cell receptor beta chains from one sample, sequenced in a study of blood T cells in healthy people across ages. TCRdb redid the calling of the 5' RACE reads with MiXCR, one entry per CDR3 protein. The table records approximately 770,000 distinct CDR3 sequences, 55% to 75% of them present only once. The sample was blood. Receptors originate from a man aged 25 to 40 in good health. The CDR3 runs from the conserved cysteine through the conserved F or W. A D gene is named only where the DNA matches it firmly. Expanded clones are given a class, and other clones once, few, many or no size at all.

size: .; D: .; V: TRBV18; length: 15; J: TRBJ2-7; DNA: TGTGCCAGCTCACCAGGACCGTCGTCTACGGGGGAGCAGTACTTC; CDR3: CASSPGPSSTGEQYF
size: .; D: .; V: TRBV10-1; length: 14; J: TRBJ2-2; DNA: TGCGCCAGCAGTGGGGAGGTCCCTACCGGGGAGCTGTTTTTT; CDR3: CASSGEVPTGELFF
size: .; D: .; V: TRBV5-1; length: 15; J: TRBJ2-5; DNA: TGCGCCAGCAGCTTGGCGGGGGCGCAGGGAGAGACCCAGTACTTC; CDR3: CASSLAGAQGETQYF
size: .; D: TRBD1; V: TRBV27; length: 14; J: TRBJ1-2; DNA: TGTGCCAGCAGTGATGCAGGGGGCGTCGATGGCTACACCTTC; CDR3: CASSDAGGVDGYTF
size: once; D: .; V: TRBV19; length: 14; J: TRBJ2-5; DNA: TGTGCCAGTAGTGATATTTCTAGCGCAGAGACCCAGTACTTC; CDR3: CASSDISSAETQYF
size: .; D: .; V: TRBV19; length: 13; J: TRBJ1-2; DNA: TGTGCCAGTAGTGCATTGGAGGGCGGCGGCTACACCTTC; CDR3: CASSALEGGGYTF
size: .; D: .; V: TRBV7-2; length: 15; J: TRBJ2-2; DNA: TGTGCCAGCAGCTTAGAGGGATCCCATCCCTGGGAGCTGTTTTTT; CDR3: CASSLEGSHPWELFF
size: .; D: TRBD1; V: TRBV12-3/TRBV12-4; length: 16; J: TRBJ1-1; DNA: TGTGCCAGCAGTTTTCTCGGGACAGGGGGGTTAACTGAAGCTTTCTTT; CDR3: CASSFLGTGGLTEAFF
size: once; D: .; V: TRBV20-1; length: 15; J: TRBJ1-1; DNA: TGCAGTGCTAGAGATGAGGCAAGACTACAAGGTAGAGCTTTCTTT; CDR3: CSARDEARLQGRAFF
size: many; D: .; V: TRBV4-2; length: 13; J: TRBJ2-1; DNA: TGTGCCAGCACGCAGGGTCGGGACAATGAGCAGTTCTTC; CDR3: CASTQGRDNEQFF
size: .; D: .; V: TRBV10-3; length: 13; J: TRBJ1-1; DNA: TGTGCCATCACGAAGGGTGACAGCACTGAAGCTTTCTTT; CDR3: CAITKGDSTEAFF
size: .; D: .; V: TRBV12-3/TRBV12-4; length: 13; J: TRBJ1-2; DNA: TGTGCCAGCAGTTTAAGCCCAGGCTATGGCTACACCTTC; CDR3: CASSLSPGYGYTF
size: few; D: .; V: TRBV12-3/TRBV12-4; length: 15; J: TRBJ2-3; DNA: TGTGCCAGCAGTTTAGGTGCACTGAACACAGATACGCAGTATTTT; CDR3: CASSLGALNTDTQYF
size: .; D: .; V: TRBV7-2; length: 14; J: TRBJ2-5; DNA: TGTGCCAGCAGCTTATCCTTCATAGCCGAGACCCAGTACTTC; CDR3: CASSLSFIAETQYF
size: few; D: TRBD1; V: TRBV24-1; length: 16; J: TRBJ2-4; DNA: TGTGCCACCAGTGATCCAGCAGGGACAGGCGGAAACATTCAGTACTTC; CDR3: CATSDPAGTGGNIQYF
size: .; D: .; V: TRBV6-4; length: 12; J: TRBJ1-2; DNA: TGTGCCAGCAGGCGGGGAGTCGGCGGCTACACCTTC; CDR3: CASRRGVGGYTF
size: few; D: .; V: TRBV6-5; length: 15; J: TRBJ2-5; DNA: TGTGCCAGCAGTTACTATGGCGGGCCACAAGAGACCCAGTACTTC; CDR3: CASSYYGGPQETQYF
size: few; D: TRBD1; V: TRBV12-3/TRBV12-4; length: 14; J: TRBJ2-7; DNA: TGTGCCAGCAGTTTTCGGACAGGGTCCTACGAGCAGTACTTC; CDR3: CASSFRTGSYEQYF
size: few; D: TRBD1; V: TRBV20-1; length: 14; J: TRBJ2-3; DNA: TGCAGTGCCCGAACCGGGACAGTCACAGATACGCAGTATTTT; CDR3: CSARTGTVTDTQYF
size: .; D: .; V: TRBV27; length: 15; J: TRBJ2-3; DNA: TGTGCCAGCAGTTTTTATTCGTTGAGGGCGGATACGCAGTATTTT; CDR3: CASSFYSLRADTQYF
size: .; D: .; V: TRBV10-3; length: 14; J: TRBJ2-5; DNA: TGTGCCATCAGCGAAGGACAGGGAGGGGAGACCCAGTACTTC; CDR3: CAISEGQGGETQYF
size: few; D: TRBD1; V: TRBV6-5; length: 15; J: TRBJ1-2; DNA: TGTGCCAGCAGACCCTGGACAGGGGGCTCCCATGGCTACACCTTC; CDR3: CASRPWTGGSHGYTF
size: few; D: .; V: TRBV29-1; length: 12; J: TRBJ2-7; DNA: TGCAGCGTTGACCCGGACGGCTACGAGCAGTACTTC; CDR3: CSVDPDGYEQYF
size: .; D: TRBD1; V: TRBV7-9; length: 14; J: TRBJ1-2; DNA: TGTGCCAGCAGGGGGACAGGGAGAGACTATGGCTACACCTTC; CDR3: CASRGTGRDYGYTF
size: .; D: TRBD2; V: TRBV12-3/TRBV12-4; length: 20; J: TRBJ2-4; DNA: TGTGCCAGCAGTTTATTAGGGCTAGCGGGGGGGCCTGCGGCCAAAAACATTCAGTACTTC; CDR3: CASSLLGLAGGPAAKNIQYF
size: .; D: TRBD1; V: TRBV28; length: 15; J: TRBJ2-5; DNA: TGTGCCAGCAGTCCGGACAGGGTTTTTGTGGATGAGCAGTACTTC; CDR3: CASSPDRVFVDEQYF
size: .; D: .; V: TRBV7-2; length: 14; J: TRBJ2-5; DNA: TGTGCCAGCAGCTTAGTAGGGGAGGCGGCGACCCAGTACTTC; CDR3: CASSLVGEAATQYF
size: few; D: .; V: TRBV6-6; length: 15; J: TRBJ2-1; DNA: TGTGCCAGCAGTTACTCGCTCTCGCCTCGGCATGAGCAGTTCTTC; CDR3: CASSYSLSPRHEQFF
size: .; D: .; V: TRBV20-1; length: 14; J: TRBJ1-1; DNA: TGCAGTGCTGCTCTGCGGCTCATGAACACTGAAGCTTTCTTT; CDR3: CSAALRLMNTEAFF
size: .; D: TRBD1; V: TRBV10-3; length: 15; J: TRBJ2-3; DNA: TGTGCCCTCGCAAAGGGACAGGGTTACACAGATACGCAGTATTTT; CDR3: CALAKGQGYTDTQYF
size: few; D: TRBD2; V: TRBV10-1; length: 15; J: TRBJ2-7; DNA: TGCGCCAGCAGCCCCCGACTAGCGGGGGGATACCAGCAGTACTTC; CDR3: CASSPRLAGGYQQYF
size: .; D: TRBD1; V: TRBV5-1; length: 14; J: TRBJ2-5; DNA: TGCGCCAGCAGCCCCGACAGGGTTGGAGAGACCCAGTACTTC; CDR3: CASSPDRVGETQYF
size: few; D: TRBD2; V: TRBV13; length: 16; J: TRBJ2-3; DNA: TGTGCCAGCAGCTTAGAGGGCCTAGCGGGAGGAGGTACGCAGTATTTT; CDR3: CASSLEGLAGGGTQYF
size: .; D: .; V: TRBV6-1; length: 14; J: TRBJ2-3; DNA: TGTGCCAGCGGTTTGGACCTGGAAGGAGATACGCAGTATTTT; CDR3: CASGLDLEGDTQYF
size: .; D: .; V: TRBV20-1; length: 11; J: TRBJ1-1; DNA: TGCAGTGCTCTTCCGACAGTTACAGCTTTCTTT; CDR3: CSALPTVTAFF
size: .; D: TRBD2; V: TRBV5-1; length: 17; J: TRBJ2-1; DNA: TGCGCCAGCAGGGGACTAGCGGGAGGCTTGGCCTACAATGAGCAGTTCTTC; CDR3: CASRGLAGGLAYNEQFF
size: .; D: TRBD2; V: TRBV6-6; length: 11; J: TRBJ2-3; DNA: TGTGCCAGCAGTTGGGACTATTTGCAGTATTTT; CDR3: CASSWDYLQYF
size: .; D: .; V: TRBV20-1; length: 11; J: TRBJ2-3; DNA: TGCAGTGCCGCGAGGGAGGATACGCAGTATTTT; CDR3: CSAAREDTQYF
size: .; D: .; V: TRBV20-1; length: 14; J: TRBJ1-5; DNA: TGCAGTGCTTCACCAGGGGCTAGCAAGCAGCCCCAGCATTTT; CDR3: CSASPGASKQPQHF
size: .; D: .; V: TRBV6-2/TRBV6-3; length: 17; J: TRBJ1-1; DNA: TGTGCCAGCCGAAACCTTGAAAGGGCTCTGATGAACACTGAAGCTTTCTTT; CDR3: CASRNLERALMNTEAFF
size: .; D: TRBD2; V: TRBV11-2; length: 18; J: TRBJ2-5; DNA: TGTGCCAGCAGCCGAACCCGAAACGTAGCGGGAGGGCTAGAGACCCAGTACTTC; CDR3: CASSRTRNVAGGLETQYF
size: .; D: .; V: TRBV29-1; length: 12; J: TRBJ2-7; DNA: TGCAGCGTTGAAAGGGAACCCTACGAGCAGTACTTC; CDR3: CSVEREPYEQYF
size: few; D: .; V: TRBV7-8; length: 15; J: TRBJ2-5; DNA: TGTGCCAGCAGCTTATGGGGGGAGGCGGGCGAGACCCAGTACTTC; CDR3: CASSLWGEAGETQYF
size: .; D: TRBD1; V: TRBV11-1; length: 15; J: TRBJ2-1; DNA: TGTGCCAGCACCGACCAGACAGGGGGATTGGGTGAGCAGTTCTTC; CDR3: CASTDQTGGLGEQFF
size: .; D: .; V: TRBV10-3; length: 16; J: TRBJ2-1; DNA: TGTGCCATCAGCCCTAGAGGGGGGGGCCTCAACAATGAGCAGTTCTTC; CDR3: CAISPRGGGLNNEQFF
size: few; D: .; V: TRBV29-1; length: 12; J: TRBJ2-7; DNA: TGCAGCGTCGGGAACAGTGAAGACGAGCAGTACTTC; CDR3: CSVGNSEDEQYF
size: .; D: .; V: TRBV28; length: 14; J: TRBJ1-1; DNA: TGTGCCAGCAGTCCCAAACAGGGATTGGCTGAAGCTTTCTTT; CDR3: CASSPKQGLAEAFF
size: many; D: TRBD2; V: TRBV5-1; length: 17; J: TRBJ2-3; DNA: TGCGCCAGCAGCTTTTCGGAGCGGGGGGCCTCGTCGGATACGCAGTATTTT; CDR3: CASSFSERGASSDTQYF
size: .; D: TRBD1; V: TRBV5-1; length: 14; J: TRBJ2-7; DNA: TGCGCCAGCAGCTTGTCACAGGGGTACAATGAGCAGTACTTC; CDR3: CASSLSQGYNEQYF
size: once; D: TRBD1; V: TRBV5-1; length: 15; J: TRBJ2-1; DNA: TGCGCCAGCAGCTTGCTAGGGGGCTTATACAATGAGCAGTTCTTC; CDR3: CASSLLGGLYNEQFF
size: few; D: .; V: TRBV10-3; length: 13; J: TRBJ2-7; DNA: TGTGCCATCGGTTCGGGGCCCTCCTACGAGCAGTACTTC; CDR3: CAIGSGPSYEQYF
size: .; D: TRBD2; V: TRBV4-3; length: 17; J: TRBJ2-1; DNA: TGCGCCAGCAGCCAAGATCAAGCGGGATCTTACCGGAATGAGCAGTTCTTC; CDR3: CASSQDQAGSYRNEQFF
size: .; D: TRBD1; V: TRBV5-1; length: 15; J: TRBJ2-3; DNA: TGCGCCAGCAGCTCTACAGGGGTTTCGGGAGATACGCAGTATTTT; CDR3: CASSSTGVSGDTQYF
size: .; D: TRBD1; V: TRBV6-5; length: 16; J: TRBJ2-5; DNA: TGTGCCAGCAGTAGCCTAACACAGGGGGTACAAGAGACCCAGTACTTC; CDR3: CASSSLTQGVQETQYF
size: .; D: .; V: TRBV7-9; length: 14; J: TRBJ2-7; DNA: TGTGCCAGCAGCTTAGACGCGACAGGTAACGAGCAGTACTTC; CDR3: CASSLDATGNEQYF
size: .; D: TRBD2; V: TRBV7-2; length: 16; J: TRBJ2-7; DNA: TGTGCCAGCGTCGACCGGGGGGGGCGCGCCTCCTACGAGCAGTACTTC; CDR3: CASVDRGGRASYEQYF
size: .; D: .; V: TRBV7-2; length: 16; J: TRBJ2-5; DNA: TGTGCCAGCAGCTTATCCGCCAGCCACCGGGGAGAGACCCAGTACTTC; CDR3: CASSLSASHRGETQYF
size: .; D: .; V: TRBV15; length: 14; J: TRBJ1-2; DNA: TGTGCCACCAGCAGAGGGTATGGGACGGATGGCTACACCTTC; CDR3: CATSRGYGTDGYTF
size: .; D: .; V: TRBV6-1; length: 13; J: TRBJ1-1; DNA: TGTGCCAGCAGTGCGGACAGAGACACTGAAGCTTTCTTT; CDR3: CASSADRDTEAFF